The subject of this entry is one T cell receptor (beta chain). Antigen unknown. TCRdb's table, derived via immunoSEQ multiplex PCR, lists solely in-frame clones and lacks some. The table lists 65,000 to 90,000 clones, 85% to 95% of them singletons. The data were obtained in a study of siplizumab effects on memory and regulatory T cells. Study-wide points: The alloreactive clones that mapped to unstimulated subsets made up only a minor fraction. Memory cells that were CD4+ and unstimulated gave rise to alloreactive sequences, which siplizumab significantly reduced.

This sequence was found in a human donor in good health. The sequencing input was CD8+ T cells sorted from blood.

CDR3 residues: CASSPRRQGEDTQYF. CDR3 sequence (DNA): TGTGCCAGCAGCCCCAGACGACAGGGTGAAGATACGCAGTATTTT. The chain combines TRBV13 with TRBJ2-3; 7 bases line up with TRBD1. Per the germline V gene, CDR1 is PRHDT and CDR2 is FYEKMQ (reference sequence). V trimming: 5 bases; J trimming: 5 bases; junction bases outside the gene matches: 10. The CDR3 is 15 amino acids.